A selection of T cell receptor beta chains follows, all from one sample in a study of a mutant IDH1 vaccine in newly diagnosed glioma. Profiled with immunoSEQ multiplex PCR; TCRdb holds only in-frame clones, not every one. The data contain roughly 30,000 clones, about 86% of them singletons. For these TCRs, the target antigens are not known. Sequenced here: PBMCs, sampled from a glioma patient whose treatment included an IDH1 peptide vaccine. The source of these receptors is a man aged 30 to 45 with glioma. The CDR3 runs from the conserved cysteine through the conserved F or W. Each record gives: J gene, clone size, D gene, V gene, CDR3 protein, CDR3 DNA. D genes are given only for firm matches. The size of a clone is reported for some rows only, either as once, few or many, or as a class for expanded clones.

j_gene: TRBJ1-1
abundance: -
d_gene: -
v_gene: TRBV7-6
CDR3aa: CASSTLVGMNTEAFF
CDR3nt: TGTGCCAGCAGCACACTGGTGGGGATGAACACTGAAGCTTTCTTT

j_gene: TRBJ2-3
abundance: -
d_gene: -
v_gene: TRBV2
CDR3aa: CAGGQSLQDTQYF
CDR3nt: TGTGCCGGGGGACAAAGTCTACAAGATACGCAGTATTTT

j_gene: TRBJ1-1
abundance: once
d_gene: -
v_gene: TRBV6-1
CDR3aa: CASSGWAWAGPEAFF
CDR3nt: TGTGCCAGCAGTGGGTGGGCATGGGCAGGGCCTGAAGCTTTCTTT

j_gene: TRBJ1-5
abundance: -
d_gene: -
v_gene: TRBV6-1
CDR3aa: CASSAGGDQPQHF
CDR3nt: TGTGCCAGCAGTGCGGGGGGCGATCAGCCCCAGCATTTT

j_gene: TRBJ1-3
abundance: -
d_gene: -
v_gene: TRBV27
CDR3aa: CASSSAGISGNTIYF
CDR3nt: TGTGCCAGCAGTTCAGCGGGGATCTCTGGAAACACCATATATTTT

j_gene: TRBJ2-3
abundance: -
d_gene: TRBD2
v_gene: TRBV9
CDR3aa: CASSVAALAGGSSTDTQYF
CDR3nt: TGTGCCAGCAGCGTAGCTGCTCTAGCGGGGGGCTCTAGCACAGATACGCAGTATTTT

j_gene: TRBJ2-3
abundance: -
d_gene: TRBD2
v_gene: TRBV9
CDR3aa: CASSARTSGIRGTDTQYF
CDR3nt: TGTGCCAGCAGCGCAAGGACTAGCGGTATCCGGGGGACAGATACGCAGTATTTT

j_gene: TRBJ2-3
abundance: -
d_gene: -
v_gene: TRBV7-8
CDR3aa: CASSPGTSTDTQYF
CDR3nt: TGTGCCAGCAGCCCAGGGACTAGCACAGATACGCAGTATTTT

j_gene: TRBJ1-1
abundance: -
d_gene: TRBD1
v_gene: TRBV7-2
CDR3aa: CASSRTGMNTEAFF
CDR3nt: TGTGCCAGCAGCCGGACAGGGATGAACACTGAAGCTTTCTTT

j_gene: TRBJ2-3
abundance: -
d_gene: TRBD1
v_gene: TRBV29-1
CDR3aa: CSHDDRGTDTQYF
CDR3nt: TGCAGCCACGACGACAGGGGCACAGATACGCAGTATTTT

j_gene: TRBJ2-5
abundance: -
d_gene: TRBD2
v_gene: TRBV5-4
CDR3aa: CASSVGGAPSIQETQYF
CDR3nt: TGTGCCAGCAGCGTCGGGGGGGCTCCCTCCATCCAAGAGACCCAGTACTTC

j_gene: TRBJ1-6
abundance: -
d_gene: TRBD1
v_gene: TRBV7-8
CDR3aa: CASSSRTGRNSGLHF
CDR3nt: TGTGCCAGCAGCTCCCGGACAGGGAGGAATTCAGGGCTCCACTTT

j_gene: TRBJ1-1
abundance: few
d_gene: -
v_gene: TRBV25-1
CDR3aa: CASSEYGDKNTEAFF
CDR3nt: TGTGCCAGCAGTGAATATGGAGACAAGAACACTGAAGCTTTCTTT

j_gene: TRBJ2-1
abundance: -
d_gene: -
v_gene: TRBV29-1
CDR3aa: CSVEKGEANEQFF
CDR3nt: TGCAGCGTTGAAAAAGGGGAGGCCAATGAGCAGTTCTTC

j_gene: TRBJ1-1
abundance: -
d_gene: -
v_gene: TRBV19
CDR3aa: CASSQYARSGETGTEAFF
CDR3nt: TGTGCCAGTAGCCAGTACGCAAGGTCAGGGGAGACGGGCACTGAAGCTTTCTTT

j_gene: TRBJ2-7
abundance: -
d_gene: -
v_gene: TRBV5-1
CDR3aa: CASSLEVGGVNEQYF
CDR3nt: TGCGCCAGCAGCTTGGAGGTAGGAGGGGTTAACGAGCAGTACTTC

j_gene: TRBJ2-7
abundance: -
d_gene: -
v_gene: TRBV5-4
CDR3aa: CASTPEGSFSYEQYF
CDR3nt: TGTGCCAGCACCCCGGAGGGTTCCTTCTCCTACGAGCAGTACTTC

j_gene: TRBJ2-1
abundance: -
d_gene: TRBD2
v_gene: TRBV5-5
CDR3aa: CASSEGLPNEQFF
CDR3nt: TGTGCCAGCAGCGAGGGACTACCTAATGAGCAGTTCTTC

j_gene: TRBJ1-1
abundance: few
d_gene: -
v_gene: TRBV2
CDR3aa: CASSEGRVMNTEAFF
CDR3nt: TGTGCCAGCAGTGAAGGCAGGGTCATGAACACTGAAGCTTTCTTT

j_gene: TRBJ2-7
abundance: -
d_gene: TRBD2
v_gene: TRBV9
CDR3aa: CASSPRGGGSYEQYF
CDR3nt: TGTGCCAGCAGCCCTCGCGGCGGGGGGTCCTACGAGCAGTACTTC

j_gene: TRBJ1-4
abundance: -
d_gene: -
v_gene: TRBV28
CDR3aa: CASSPGSRGEKLFF
CDR3nt: TGTGCCAGCAGCCCCGGGTCTAGGGGTGAAAAACTGTTTTTT

j_gene: TRBJ1-4
abundance: -
d_gene: TRBD1
v_gene: TRBV5-8
CDR3aa: CASSLTGAGEKLFF
CDR3nt: TGTGCCAGCAGCTTAACAGGGGCAGGTGAAAAACTGTTTTTT

j_gene: TRBJ2-3
abundance: -
d_gene: TRBD2
v_gene: TRBV7-9
CDR3aa: CASSQTSVDTDTQYF
CDR3nt: TGTGCCAGCAGCCAAACTAGCGTAGACACAGATACGCAGTATTTT

j_gene: TRBJ2-3
abundance: -
d_gene: -
v_gene: TRBV28
CDR3aa: CASSSDLGVGSDTQYF
CDR3nt: TGTGCCAGCAGTTCAGACTTGGGTGTGGGGTCGGATACGCAGTATTTT

j_gene: TRBJ2-1
abundance: -
d_gene: -
v_gene: TRBV7-8
CDR3aa: CASSPKSVVHEQFF
CDR3nt: TGTGCCAGCAGCCCTAAATCCGTGGTACATGAGCAGTTCTTC

j_gene: TRBJ1-1
abundance: -
d_gene: TRBD1
v_gene: TRBV4-1
CDR3aa: CASSQPDRQGYTEAFF
CDR3nt: TGCGCCAGCAGCCAGCCCGACCGACAGGGATACACTGAAGCTTTCTTT

j_gene: TRBJ1-3
abundance: -
d_gene: -
v_gene: TRBV6-1
CDR3aa: CASSEAGFSGNTIYF
CDR3nt: TGTGCCAGCAGTGAAGCCGGCTTCTCTGGAAACACCATATATTTT

j_gene: TRBJ1-3
abundance: -
d_gene: TRBD1
v_gene: TRBV6-1
CDR3aa: CASTTGSGNTIYF
CDR3nt: TGTGCCAGCACGACAGGGAGTGGAAACACCATATATTTT

j_gene: TRBJ1-3
abundance: -
d_gene: -
v_gene: TRBV9
CDR3aa: CASSQTDMSRSGNTIYF
CDR3nt: TGTGCCAGCAGCCAAACGGACATGTCCCGCTCTGGAAACACCATATATTTT

j_gene: TRBJ2-2
abundance: few
d_gene: TRBD2
v_gene: TRBV6-4
CDR3aa: CASSGGATGELFF
CDR3nt: TGTGCCAGCAGCGGGGGGGCCACCGGGGAGCTGTTTTTT

j_gene: TRBJ2-4
abundance: few
d_gene: -
v_gene: TRBV5-1
CDR3aa: CASSLDPAKNIQYF
CDR3nt: TGCGCCAGCAGCTTGGATCCTGCCAAAAACATTCAGTACTTC

j_gene: TRBJ1-4
abundance: -
d_gene: -
v_gene: TRBV5-6
CDR3aa: CASSPGANEKLFF
CDR3nt: TGTGCCAGCAGCCCTGGCGCCAATGAAAAACTGTTTTTT

j_gene: TRBJ2-7
abundance: -
d_gene: TRBD1
v_gene: TRBV29-1
CDR3aa: CSVNRDRGYEQYF
CDR3nt: TGCAGCGTTAACCGGGACAGGGGCTACGAGCAGTACTTC

j_gene: TRBJ2-6
abundance: once
d_gene: -
v_gene: TRBV5-1
CDR3aa: CASSPKGGSGANVLTF
CDR3nt: TGCGCCAGCAGTCCGAAGGGGGGTAGTGGGGCCAACGTCCTGACTTTC

j_gene: TRBJ1-5
abundance: -
d_gene: TRBD1
v_gene: TRBV7-2
CDR3aa: CASSLGDREAEPQHF
CDR3nt: TGTGCCAGCAGCTTAGGGGACAGGGAGGCAGAGCCCCAGCATTTT

j_gene: TRBJ1-2
abundance: few
d_gene: -
v_gene: TRBV6-1
CDR3aa: CASTRDRSNYGYTF
CDR3nt: TGTGCCAGCACCCGAGACAGGTCTAACTATGGCTACACCTTC

j_gene: TRBJ1-4
abundance: -
d_gene: TRBD1
v_gene: TRBV2
CDR3aa: CASGTENEKLFF
CDR3nt: TGTGCCAGCGGGACAGAGAATGAAAAACTGTTTTTT

j_gene: TRBJ2-1
abundance: -
d_gene: -
v_gene: TRBV30
CDR3aa: CAWSYKEQFF
CDR3nt: TGTGCCTGGAGTTACAAGGAGCAGTTCTTC

j_gene: TRBJ1-1
abundance: -
d_gene: -
v_gene: TRBV9
CDR3aa: CASSALDRNTEAFF
CDR3nt: TGTGCCAGCAGCGCCCTGGACAGGAACACTGAAGCTTTCTTT

j_gene: TRBJ2-3
abundance: -
d_gene: TRBD2
v_gene: TRBV5-1
CDR3aa: CASSLVSGGAPSTDTQYF
CDR3nt: TGCGCCAGCAGCTTGGTTAGCGGGGGGGCCCCTAGCACAGATACGCAGTATTTT

j_gene: TRBJ2-2
abundance: once
d_gene: TRBD1
v_gene: TRBV30
CDR3aa: CAWSVRTGRMGGELFF
CDR3nt: TGTGCCTGGAGTGTACGGACAGGGAGGATGGGCGGGGAGCTGTTTTTT

j_gene: TRBJ2-3
abundance: -
d_gene: TRBD2
v_gene: TRBV29-1
CDR3aa: CSVEAPSGRAGDTQYF
CDR3nt: TGCAGCGTTGAAGCCCCTAGCGGGAGGGCCGGAGATACGCAGTATTTT

j_gene: TRBJ1-4
abundance: once
d_gene: -
v_gene: TRBV9
CDR3aa: CASSVGFGGEGANEKLFF
CDR3nt: TGTGCCAGCAGCGTAGGATTTGGGGGAGAGGGGGCTAATGAAAAACTGTTTTTT

j_gene: TRBJ1-1
abundance: -
d_gene: -
v_gene: TRBV30
CDR3aa: CAWSVTGGTEAFF
CDR3nt: TGTGCCTGGAGTGTAACCGGGGGCACTGAAGCTTTCTTT

j_gene: TRBJ2-5
abundance: -
d_gene: -
v_gene: TRBV19
CDR3aa: CASSARLRATETQYF
CDR3nt: TGTGCCAGTAGTGCCCGCCTCAGGGCGACAGAGACCCAGTACTTC

j_gene: TRBJ1-1
abundance: few
d_gene: -
v_gene: TRBV20-1
CDR3aa: CSAGDTEAFF
CDR3nt: TGCAGTGCTGGTGACACTGAAGCTTTCTTT

j_gene: TRBJ1-2
abundance: -
d_gene: -
v_gene: TRBV28
CDR3aa: CASSFPTTNYGYTF
CDR3nt: TGTGCCAGCAGTTTCCCGACGACGAACTATGGCTACACCTTC

j_gene: TRBJ2-3
abundance: -
d_gene: -
v_gene: TRBV9
CDR3aa: CASSVQGGGTDTQYF
CDR3nt: TGTGCCAGCAGCGTCCAGGGGGGCGGAACAGATACGCAGTATTTT

j_gene: TRBJ1-4
abundance: -
d_gene: TRBD1
v_gene: TRBV5-1
CDR3aa: CASSPGGTNEKLFF
CDR3nt: TGCGCCAGCAGCCCAGGGGGAACTAATGAAAAACTGTTTTTT

j_gene: TRBJ2-4
abundance: -
d_gene: -
v_gene: TRBV5-8
CDR3aa: CASSTRQDRKGNIQYF
CDR3nt: TGTGCCAGCAGCACAAGACAGGATAGGAAAGGGAACATTCAGTACTTC

j_gene: TRBJ1-2
abundance: -
d_gene: TRBD1
v_gene: TRBV28
CDR3aa: CASSLSTRTGVYGYTF
CDR3nt: TGTGCCAGCAGTCTCTCTACCCGGACAGGGGTATATGGCTACACCTTC

j_gene: TRBJ1-5
abundance: -
d_gene: TRBD1
v_gene: TRBV6-1
CDR3aa: CASSEARPQGWVSNQPQHF
CDR3nt: TGTGCCAGCAGTGAAGCCCGTCCACAGGGGTGGGTGAGCAATCAGCCCCAGCATTTT

j_gene: TRBJ2-3
abundance: -
d_gene: -
v_gene: TRBV5-1
CDR3aa: CASSFRGAGDTQYF
CDR3nt: TGCGCCAGCAGCTTTCGGGGGGCCGGAGATACGCAGTATTTT

j_gene: TRBJ2-7
abundance: -
d_gene: TRBD2
v_gene: TRBV10-2
CDR3aa: CASSESRVAGVGDEQYF
CDR3nt: TGCGCCAGCAGTGAGAGTCGAGTCGCGGGGGTTGGGGACGAGCAGTACTTC

j_gene: TRBJ1-5
abundance: -
d_gene: -
v_gene: TRBV2
CDR3aa: CASRQSNQPQHF
CDR3nt: TGTGCCAGTAGACAGAGCAATCAGCCCCAGCATTTT

j_gene: TRBJ1-1
abundance: -
d_gene: TRBD1
v_gene: TRBV7-8
CDR3aa: CASSLGDRKAFF
CDR3nt: TGTGCCAGCAGCTTAGGGGACAGAAAAGCTTTCTTT